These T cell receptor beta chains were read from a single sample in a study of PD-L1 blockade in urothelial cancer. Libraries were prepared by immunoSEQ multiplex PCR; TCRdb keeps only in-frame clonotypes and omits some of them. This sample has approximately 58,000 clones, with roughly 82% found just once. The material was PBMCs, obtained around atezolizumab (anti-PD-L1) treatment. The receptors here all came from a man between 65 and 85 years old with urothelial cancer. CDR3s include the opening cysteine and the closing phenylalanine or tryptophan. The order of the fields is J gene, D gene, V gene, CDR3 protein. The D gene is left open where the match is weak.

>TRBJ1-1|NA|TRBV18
CASSLSPVLRNTEAFF
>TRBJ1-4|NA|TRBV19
CATEGQGGKLFF
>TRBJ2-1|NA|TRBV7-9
CASSLPGLSYNEQFF
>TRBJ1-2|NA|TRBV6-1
CASSEATGRNYGYTF
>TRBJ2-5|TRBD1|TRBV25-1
CASSETRGQETQYF
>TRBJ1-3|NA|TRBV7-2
CASSLSENTIYF
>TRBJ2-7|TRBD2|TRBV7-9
CASSLGSGASGSYEQYF
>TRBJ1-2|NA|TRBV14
CASSQDPGKNYGYTF
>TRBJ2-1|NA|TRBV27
CASSLYTVIRDNEQFF
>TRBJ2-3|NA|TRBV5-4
CASSLNPGSTDTQYF